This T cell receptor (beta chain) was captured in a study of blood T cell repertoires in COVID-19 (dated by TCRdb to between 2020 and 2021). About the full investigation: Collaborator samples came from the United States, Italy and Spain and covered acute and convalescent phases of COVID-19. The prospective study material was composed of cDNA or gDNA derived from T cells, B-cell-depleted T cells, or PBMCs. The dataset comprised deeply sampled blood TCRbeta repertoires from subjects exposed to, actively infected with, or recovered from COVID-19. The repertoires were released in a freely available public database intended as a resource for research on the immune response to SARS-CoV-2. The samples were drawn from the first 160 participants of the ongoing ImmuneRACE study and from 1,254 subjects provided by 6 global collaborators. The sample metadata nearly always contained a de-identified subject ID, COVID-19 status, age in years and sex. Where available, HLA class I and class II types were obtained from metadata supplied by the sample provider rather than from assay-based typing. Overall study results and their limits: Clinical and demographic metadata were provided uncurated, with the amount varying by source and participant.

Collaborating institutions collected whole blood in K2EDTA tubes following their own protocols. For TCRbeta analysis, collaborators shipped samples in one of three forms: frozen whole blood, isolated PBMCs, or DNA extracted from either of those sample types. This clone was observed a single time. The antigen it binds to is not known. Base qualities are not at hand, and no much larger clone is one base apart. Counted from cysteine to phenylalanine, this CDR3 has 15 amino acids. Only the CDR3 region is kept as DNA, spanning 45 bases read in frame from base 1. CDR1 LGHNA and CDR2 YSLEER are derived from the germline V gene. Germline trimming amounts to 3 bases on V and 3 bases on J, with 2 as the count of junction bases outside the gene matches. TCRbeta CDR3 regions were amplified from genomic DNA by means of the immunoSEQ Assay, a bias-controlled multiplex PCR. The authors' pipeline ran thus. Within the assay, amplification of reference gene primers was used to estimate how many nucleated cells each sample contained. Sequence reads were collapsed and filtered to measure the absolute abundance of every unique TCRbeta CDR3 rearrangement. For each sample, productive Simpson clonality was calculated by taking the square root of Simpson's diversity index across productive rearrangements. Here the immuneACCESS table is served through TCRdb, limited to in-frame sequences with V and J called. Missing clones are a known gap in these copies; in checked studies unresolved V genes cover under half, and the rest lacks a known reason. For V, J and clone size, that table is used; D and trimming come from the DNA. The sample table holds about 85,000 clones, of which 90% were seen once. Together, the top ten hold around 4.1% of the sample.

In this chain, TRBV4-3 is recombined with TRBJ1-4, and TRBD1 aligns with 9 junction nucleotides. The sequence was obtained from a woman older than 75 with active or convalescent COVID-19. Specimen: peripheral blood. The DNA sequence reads TGCGCCAGCAGCCAGGACAGGGGCTCTAATGAAAAACTGTTTTTT. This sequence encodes CASSQDRGSNEKLFF.